The source of this TCR beta chain is a study of T-cell reconstitution after alpha-beta-depleted transplantation in children. The library targeted TCRbeta and was prepared with unique molecular identifiers. TCRdb ran MiXCR on the PCR reads and lists one entry per CDR3 protein. The repertoire holds roughly 610,000 distinct CDR3 sequences, with about 11% as singletons. This CDR3 has 16 residues. The V gene lost 5 bases and the J gene lost 0 bases, with 15 bases spanning the gap. This receptor was identified in a human donor who donated a stem cell graft to a child with acute myeloid leukemia. The sequencing used PBMCs from the stem cell graft donor, collected from the stem cell graft. The chain couples TRBV12-3 or TRBV12-4 to TRBJ2-3; no clear D. The CDR3 protein is CASSTRRQVSTDTQYF. CDR3 bases: TGTGCCAGCAGTACCCGCAGGCAGGTTAGCACAGATACGCAGTATTTT.